The 20 T cell receptor beta chains below were found in one sample sequenced in a study of cytomegalovirus exposure and HLA in healthy donors. The repertoire was sequenced with immunoSEQ multiplex PCR; TCRdb's copy has only in-frame clones and lacks some. The sample has roughly 140,000 clones, 85% to 90% seen once; the top ten hold more than 2.5%. Sequencing was done on a sample of PBMCs. The origin of the receptors is a woman in her late teens or twenties in good health and CMV-seropositive.

CDR3 in amino acids: CASSLTSASYNEQFF. CDR3 sequence (DNA): TGTGCCAGCAGCTTAACTAGCGCCTCATACAATGAGCAGTTCTTC. The rearrangement joins TRBV11-2 to TRBJ2-1; 7 bases match TRBD2. The CDR3 has 15 residues. V was clipped by 2 bases and J by 4 bases; unmatched bases: 5. Looked up from germline, CDR1 is SGHAT and CDR2 is FQNNGV.

This sequence joins TRBV5-1 and TRBJ2-5; no clear D. The CDR3 consists of 11 residues. Looked up from germline, CDR1 is SGHRS and CDR2 is YFSETQ. Trimming took 3 bases from V and 2 from J, leaving 2 bases between them. The CDR3 spells CASSSQETQYF. DNA of the CDR3: TGCGCCAGCAGCTCGCAAGAGACCCAGTACTTC.

V is TRBV7-2 and J is TRBJ2-3; 8 nucleotides align to TRBD2. CDR1 is SGHTA, CDR2 FQGNSA, per germline. The CDR3 runs 17 residues. J was trimmed by 0 bases and V by 5 bases; bases with no gene match: 10. The CDR3 DNA is TGTGCCAGCAGCCAGCAGACGGGAGGGGGGAGCACAGATACGCAGTATTTT. Amino acids: CASSQQTGGGSTDTQYF.

The chain has TRBV7-2 and TRBJ2-5; D perhaps matches TRBD2 (5 bases). In germline, CDR1 is SGHTA, CDR2 FQGNSA. The CDR3 sequence is 14 residues long. Trimming left V 0 bases short and J 4 bases short, with 9 bases between. CDR3 DNA: TGTGCCAGCAGCTTAGCGAGGGCAGTAGAGACCCAGTACTTC. This sequence encodes CASSLARAVETQYF.

The chain uses TRBV27 and TRBJ1-1; 8 nucleotides match TRBD1. Germline V gives CDR1 MNHEY, CDR2 SMNVEV (reference sequence). This CDR3 is built from 14 residues. The ends lost 3 bases at V and 5 bases at J; junction bases unmatched: 5. DNA for the CDR3: TGTGCCAGCAGTTTCCAGGGGGCGATTACTGAAGCTTTCTTT. It specifies CASSFQGAITEAFF.

The chain combines TRBV19 with TRBJ2-7; TRBD1 might be the D (5 bases). This CDR3 has 18 amino acids. CDR1 and CDR2 (germline): LNHDA, SQIVND (reference sequence). V lost 5 bases, J lost 1 base, and 24 bases lay in between. The CDR3 protein is CASSLRQTLDARSYEQYF. The CDR3 coding sequence is TGTGCCAGTAGTCTCCGACAGACTCTGGACGCAAGATCCTACGAGCAGTACTTC.

The chain links TRBV7-9 to TRBJ2-1; the match to TRBD2 covers 11 bases. CDR3 size: 12 residues. CDR1 and CDR2 (germline): SEHNR, FQNEAQ (reference sequence). Losses at the gene ends were 5 bases for V and 12 bases for J; bases not matched to a gene: 3. Here the CDR3 DNA reads TGTGCCAGCAGCGCAGGGACTAGCGGGCAGTTCTTC. Amino acids: CASSAGTSGQFF.

The chain carries TRBV4-1 and TRBJ1-4; 7 bases fit TRBD1. This CDR3 is built from 15 residues. The V gene end was trimmed by 1 base and the J gene end by 7 bases; junction bases not matched to a gene: 6. Germline values: CDR1 MGHRA, CDR2 YSYEKL. The DNA of the CDR3 is TGCGCCAGCAGCCAAGTAACAGGGGCTATTGAAAAACTGTTTTTT. This encodes CASSQVTGAIEKLFF.

The CDR3 DNA is TGTGCCGGGACTAGCGGGAGGGCCGGGAATGAGCAGTTCTTC. Its translation is CAGTSGRAGNEQFF. The chain combines TRBV2 with TRBJ2-1, with 16 bases aligning to TRBD2. CDR1 SNHLY and CDR2 FYNNEI come from the germline V gene. The trim removed 11 bases at V and 7 bases at J, leaving 5 bases unmatched. This CDR3 spans 14 amino acids. Together with reference TRBV2 and TRBJ2-1, the CDR3 gives the full variable domain: EPEVTQTPSHQVTQMGQEVILRCVPISNHLYFYWYRQILGQKVEFLVSFYNNEISEKSEIFDDQFSVERPDGSNFTLKIRSTKLEDSAMYFCAGTSGRAGNEQFFGPGTRLTVL.

As concerns this clone: This specimen includes other DNA sequences encoding the same CDR3. V gene TRBV29-1 combines with J gene TRBJ2-1; D uncertain. The V end lost 2 bases, the J end lost 0 bases, and 8 bases lay between the germline ends. The CDR3 runs 14 residues. Germline CDR1 is SQVTM and CDR2 is ANQGSEA. CDR3 loop: CSVENLSSYNEQFF. Here the CDR3 DNA reads TGCAGCGTTGAAAACTTAAGCTCCTACAATGAGCAGTTCTTC.

The V gene is TRBV10-1, the J gene TRBJ2-1; maybe TRBD1 (6 bases). CDR3 size: 13 residues. CDR1 and CDR2 (germline): WNHNN, SYGVQD (reference sequence). V was trimmed by 5 bases and J by 8 bases, leaving 13 bases between them. The CDR3: CASSPDSPHEQFF. CDR3 sequence (DNA): TGCGCCAGCAGTCCGGACAGTCCCCATGAGCAGTTCTTC.

This clone was found once. This chain connects TRBV5-6 to TRBJ2-5, with 12 nucleotides matching TRBD1. The DNA end is a closer match to TRBJ2-7, so the J assignment may be wrong. Germline CDR1 reads SGHDT; CDR2 reads YYEEEE. The CDR3 is 14 residues long. CDR3 DNA: TGTGCCAGCAGCTGGGGACAGGGGGCTTACGAGCAGTACTTC. Its protein is CASSWGQGAYEQYF.

The chain recombines TRBV10-3 with TRBJ2-7, with 11 bases aligning to TRBD2. This CDR3 contains 14 residues. V was pared by 6 bases and J by 6 bases, with 7 bases of the junction left unmatched. Germline V gene sequence: CDR1 ENHRY, CDR2 SYGVKD. The CDR3 reads CAIRPTSGSIEQYF. The CDR3 bases are TGTGCCATCAGACCCACTAGCGGGAGTATCGAGCAGTACTTC.

The CDR3 region is CASSPGTGTRNEQFF. The DNA for the CDR3 is TGTGCCAGCAGCCCCGGGACAGGGACTAGGAATGAGCAGTTCTTC. This sequence joins TRBV7-6 and TRBJ2-1, with D perhaps TRBD1 (9 bases). The germline V and J ends were trimmed by 5 bases and 7 bases, with 18 bases remaining between them. CDR1 is SGHVS, CDR2 FNYEAQ, per germline. The CDR3 extends over 15 amino acids.

This clone has just a few counts. V usage is TRBV6-1 and J usage is TRBJ2-7; 11 positions match TRBD1. V was pared by 11 bases and J by 2 bases, with 8 bases of the junction left unmatched. This CDR3 is 14 amino acids long. CDR1 and CDR2 (germline): MNHNS, SASEGT. The CDR3 nucleotides read TGTGCCTCCTCCGGGACAGGGGGAACCTACGAGCAGTACTTC. Translated: CASSGTGGTYEQYF.

This clone has just a few counts. The germline gene is not matched at one end of the junction; a read error may be the cause. V is TRBV6-1 and J is TRBJ1-5; the D gene is possibly TRBD1 (5 bases). CDR1 and CDR2 (germline): MNHNS, SASEGT. The CDR3 is made up of 14 amino acids. CDR3 in amino acids: CASSVVTGHQTQHF. CDR3 DNA sequence: TGTGCCAGCAGTGTGGTTACAGGTCATCAGACCCAGCATTTT.

This chain joins TRBV5-1 and TRBJ2-7; tentatively, D is TRBD2 (6 bases). Trimming pared 4 bases from V and 0 bases from J, leaving 11 bases between. CDR1 SGHRS and CDR2 YFSETQ come from the germline V gene. The CDR3 covers 14 residues. The CDR3 sequence is CASSGGGSSYEQYF. The CDR3 DNA follows: TGCGCCAGCAGCGGTGGGGGGAGCTCCTACGAGCAGTACTTC.

The chain uses TRBV4-1 and TRBJ2-1, with 10 positions matching TRBD2. The CDR3 has 17 residues. Germline trimming cut 10 bases from V and 4 bases from J; bases unmatched to any gene: 16. From germline, CDR1 is MGHRA and CDR2 YSYEKL. CDR3 residues: CATSKTSGSRPYNEQFF. The CDR3 DNA follows: TGCGCCACCTCGAAGACTAGCGGGTCCAGGCCTTACAATGAGCAGTTCTTC.

V usage is TRBV5-8 and J usage is TRBJ2-3; tentatively, D is TRBD2 (6 bases). V dropped 2 bases and J dropped 4 bases, with 8 bases sitting between them. Germline CDR1 SGHTS, CDR2 YDEGEE. The CDR3 is 13 residues long. The CDR3 coding sequence is TGTGCCAGCAGCTTTAGGGAGGCAGATACGCAGTATTTT. Translating gives CASSFREADTQYF.

The chain combines TRBV12-5 with TRBJ2-7; 7 bases fit TRBD2. Looked up from germline, CDR1 is LGHNT and CDR2 is FRNRAP. V shed 4 bases, J shed 4 bases, and the junction held 10 bases outside the gene matches. This CDR3 spans 15 amino acids. The CDR3 sequence: CASGSASGEGYEQYF. In nucleotides, the CDR3 is TGTGCTAGTGGTTCGGCTAGCGGAGAGGGGTACGAGCAGTACTTC.